What follows are 21 T cell receptor beta chains derived from one specimen sequenced in a study of shared clonotypes between healthy human individuals. The assay was immunoSEQ multiplex PCR, and TCRdb's table has in-frame clones only and misses some. Of 1,500,000 or so clones listed, roughly 96% are singletons. The sample taken for sequencing was naive CD4+ T cells sorted from blood. Stated subset: CD45RA+ positively selected. The receptors stem from a man aged 25 to 40 in good health.

The chain couples TRBV2 to TRBJ2-1, with D possibly matching TRBD2 (5 bases). CDR3 length: 14 amino acids. V was pared by 6 bases and J by 10 bases, with 19 bases between. Germline V gene lookup returns CDR1 SNHLY and CDR2 FYNNEI. The CDR3 DNA follows: TGTGCCAGCAGACGCGGGCCCGCTGAAATGGAGCAGTTCTTC. This sequence encodes CASRRGPAEMEQFF.

The V gene is TRBV4-1, the J gene TRBJ2-2; D gene ambiguous. The CDR3 length is 12 residues. Between the trimmed V and J ends, which lost 5 bases and 4 bases, there was a span of 5 bases. CDR1 and CDR2 from the germline V gene are MGHRA and YSYEKL. In DNA form, the CDR3 reads TGCGCCAGCAGCTTCAGCACCGGGGAGCTGTTTTTT. Its protein is CASSFSTGELFF.

CDR3 residues: CASSLKWDTGELFF. The CDR3 nucleotides read TGCGCCAGCAGCTTGAAGTGGGACACCGGGGAGCTGTTTTTT. V and J are TRBV5-1 and TRBJ2-2, with unresolved D. The germline V gene has CDR1 SGHRS and CDR2 YFSETQ. Trimming pared 1 base from V and 3 bases from J, leaving 7 bases between. The CDR3 spans 14 residues.

The chain combines TRBV5-1 with TRBJ2-3; D may be TRBD2 (6 bases). Trimming pared 0 bases from V and 5 bases from J, leaving 16 bases between. Germline V CDR1 and CDR2: SGHRS, YFSETQ. The CDR3 runs 16 residues. The CDR3 nucleotides read TGCGCCAGCAGCTTGGTTAGCGGTCCCCCACAAGATACGCAGTATTTT. This sequence encodes CASSLVSGPPQDTQYF.

V gene TRBV5-1 combines with J gene TRBJ2-5, with 9 nucleotides matching TRBD1. V trimming: 4 bases; J trimming: 5 bases; junction bases outside the gene matches: 12. The CDR3 is made up of 16 amino acids. The germline V gene encodes CDR1 SGHRS and CDR2 YFSETQ. CDR3 sequence reads: CASSTSPGTGRETQYF. CDR3 in DNA: TGCGCCAGCAGCACCTCGCCCGGGACAGGGAGGGAGACCCAGTACTTC.

The gene calls are TRBV19 and TRBJ1-5; D not certain. The CDR3 extends over 13 amino acids. Germline V gene lookup returns CDR1 LNHDA and CDR2 SQIVND (reference sequence). V was shortened by 5 bases and J by 6 bases, with 11 bases between the two germline ends. The chain's CDR3 is CASSYPGTQPQHF. CDR3 nucleotides: TGTGCCAGTAGTTACCCAGGTACTCAGCCCCAGCATTTT.

This chain uses TRBV4-2 with TRBJ2-1; 8 bases are shared with TRBD2. Germline V CDR1 and CDR2: LGHNA, YNFKEQ. V lost 1 base and J lost 8; bases outside the gene matches: 7. CDR3 size: 15 residues. CDR3 in amino acids: CASSQAAREAHEQFF. In DNA form, the CDR3 reads TGTGCCAGCAGCCAAGCTGCGCGGGAGGCTCATGAGCAGTTCTTC.

The chain recombines TRBV28 with TRBJ1-1, with 9 bases aligning to TRBD1. The CDR3 covers 16 residues. With 5 bases clipped from V and 5 bases from J, the junction kept 12 bases outside the gene matches. Germline assignment: CDR1 MDHEN and CDR2 SYDVKM. Here the CDR3 reads CASSELQGALVTEAFF. For the CDR3, the DNA is TGTGCCAGCAGTGAACTACAGGGGGCTCTGGTGACTGAAGCTTTCTTT.

The CDR3 DNA follows: TGTGCCAGCAGCCCCGCCCGGTCCCTAATGGATGAGCAGTTCTTC. As protein: CASSPARSLMDEQFF. V is TRBV7-8 and J is TRBJ2-1; D not resolved. The CDR3 covers 15 residues. The germline V gene encodes CDR1 SGHVS and CDR2 FQNEAQ. V was shortened by 5 bases and J by 8 bases, with 19 bases between the two germline ends.

The genes are TRBV5-6 and TRBJ1-5; D not certain. Germline V gives CDR1 SGHDT, CDR2 YYEEEE. The CDR3 runs to 17 residues. Between the trimmed V and J ends, which lost 1 base and 0 bases, there was a span of 14 bases. The DNA for the CDR3 is TGTGCCAGCAGCTTGAGGCCAGGAGAAAATAGCAATCAGCCCCAGCATTTT. It translates to CASSLRPGENSNQPQHF.

The chain recombines TRBV27 with TRBJ2-7, with D tentatively TRBD1 (6 bases). The CDR3 totals 13 residues. V lost 6 bases and J lost 6, with 15 bases in between. The germline V gene encodes CDR1 MNHEY and CDR2 SMNVEV (reference sequence). The CDR3 bases are TGTGCCAGCAGGGAACAGGGTAGGGGCGAGCAGTACTTC. This gives the protein CASREQGRGEQYF.

The chain couples TRBV4-1 to TRBJ2-2; a possible D gene is TRBD1 (5 bases). Trimming cost V 5 bases and J 3 bases, with 10 bases left between them. Germline V gene data show CDR1 as MGHRA and CDR2 as YSYEKL. The CDR3 totals 14 residues. DNA of the CDR3: TGCGCCAGCAGCAAGGGGTCTGACACCGGGGAGCTGTTTTTT. This gives the protein CASSKGSDTGELFF.

The V gene is TRBV7-9, the J gene TRBJ1-1; 7 nucleotides match TRBD1. The CDR3 extends over 13 amino acids. Germline CDR1 and CDR2: SEHNR and FQNEAQ (reference sequence). V lost 6 bases, J lost 3 bases, and 4 bases stayed unmatched. CDR3 bases: TGTGCCAGCAGGCATGACAGGGACACTGAAGCTTTCTTT. Translation: CASRHDRDTEAFF.

This clone was observed a single time. The gene calls are TRBV6-5 and TRBJ2-1; tentatively, D is TRBD1 (5 bases). The germline CDR1 and CDR2 sequences are MNHEY and SVGAGI. Trimming took off 2 bases at V and 4 bases at J, with 9 bases between the two ends. This CDR3 has 14 amino acids. CDR3 residues: CASSYMAGYNEQFF. CDR3 nucleotides: TGTGCCAGCAGTTACATGGCAGGGTACAATGAGCAGTTCTTC.

This clone was seen once. This sequence joins TRBV10-3 and TRBJ2-3; 12 nucleotides match TRBD2. Trimming removed 4 bases from V and 4 bases from J; junction bases left unmatched: 6. Germline V gene sequence: CDR1 ENHRY, CDR2 SYGVKD. The length of the CDR3 is 16 residues. The DNA of the CDR3 is TGTGCCATCAGTGGTCGACTAGCGGGAGATTCAGATACGCAGTATTTT. Translation: CAISGRLAGDSDTQYF.

This rearrangement joins TRBV27 to TRBJ2-7; D uncertain. Germline V gene sequence: CDR1 MNHEY, CDR2 SMNVEV (reference sequence). The ends were cut back, 3 bases at V and 5 bases at J, with 23 bases in the middle. This CDR3 comprises 17 residues. In DNA form, the CDR3 reads TGTGCCAGCAGTTTTAGATTAGGGATCGGATCGGCACACGAGCAGTACTTC. Amino acids: CASSFRLGIGSAHEQYF.

V and J are TRBV18 and TRBJ2-3, with 13 nucleotides matching TRBD2. The CDR3 runs 18 residues. Germline loops: CDR1 KGHSH, CDR2 LQKENI. V lost 0 bases to trimming and J lost 4 bases; unmatched junction nucleotides: 7. The DNA of the CDR3 is TGTGCCAGCTCACCACCGGGACTAGCGGGGCCCGGGGCAGATACGCAGTATTTT. Its protein product is CASSPPGLAGPGADTQYF.

Note on this clone: Other DNA sequences in the sample encode the same CDR3. The DNA for the CDR3 is TGCAGTGCTAGAGAGGGCACTGAAGCTTTCTTT. Translating it yields CSAREGTEAFF. This chain joins TRBV20-1 and TRBJ1-1; D is unclear. The V gene's germline CDR1 is DFQATT and CDR2 SNEGSKA (reference sequence). Trimming stripped 0 bases from V and 4 bases from J, with 3 bases between. The CDR3 covers 11 residues.

The chain recombines TRBV11-2 with TRBJ2-7; a weak D match, TRBD2 (6 bases). The length of the CDR3 is 16 residues. Germline V lookup: CDR1 SGHAT, CDR2 FQNNGV. V dropped 1 base and J dropped 0 bases, with 13 bases sitting between them. CDR3 bases: TGTGCCAGCAGCTTAGGGCAGCGGGCAAGCTCCTACGAGCAGTACTTC. As protein: CASSLGQRASSYEQYF.

The rearrangement uses TRBV10-1 and TRBJ2-3; 9 bases fit TRBD2. V lost 3 bases, J lost 4 bases, and 5 bases stayed unmatched. Germline V CDR1 and CDR2: WNHNN, SYGVQD (reference sequence). The CDR3 is 15 amino acids. CDR3 coding DNA: TGCGCCAGCAGTGACCCGCGGGAGGGGGCAGATACGCAGTATTTT. As protein: CASSDPREGADTQYF.

The rearrangement links TRBV11-2 to TRBJ1-2; D is possibly TRBD1 (5 bases). The CDR3 is 13 residues long. Germline V lookup: CDR1 SGHAT, CDR2 FQNNGV. Trimming removed 0 bases at V and 7 bases at J, with 9 bases between. DNA for the CDR3: TGTGCCAGCAGCTTAGATCGGGGACCTGGCTACACCTTC. It specifies CASSLDRGPGYTF.